The present T cell receptor (beta chain) was sequenced within a study of shared T cell receptors in the human thymus. This CDR3 is built from 15 residues. Trimming removed 0 bases from V and 4 bases from J; junction bases left unmatched: 7. The germline V gene has CDR1 GTSNPN and CDR2 SVGIG (reference sequence). Sequencing was performed with immunoSEQ multiplex PCR; in TCRdb, only in-frame clones are kept and a portion is missing. The sample records 700,000 or so clones, over 75% being singletons. This sample was shared with a second study, whose subject was human thymus T cells. That study reports: Related research found strongly overlapping thymic repertoires in unrelated individuals.

Sequencing used thymocytes. The genes are TRBV30 and TRBJ1-1; TRBD1 aligns across 8 bases. The receptor was isolated from a girl under three years old with a congenital heart defect. The CDR3 region has the DNA TGTGCCTGGAGTGTGAGGGGGACAGGTCCCACTGAAGCTTTCTTT. It encodes CAWSVRGTGPTEAFF. The full variable domain, completed using reference TRBV30 and TRBJ1-1, is SQTIHQWPATLVQPVGSPLSLECTVEGTSNPNLYWYRQAAGRGLQLLFYSVGIGQISSEVPQNLSASRPQDRQFILSSKKLLLSDSGFYLCAWSVRGTGPTEAFFGQGTRLTVV.